The following is a T cell receptor (beta chain) sequence with its context. The antigen is not known. These data belong to a study of T cell responses to AZD1222 COVID-19 vaccine. Method: immunoSEQ multiplex PCR; TCRdb's copy keeps in-frame clones and lacks some. The sample has about 160,000 clones, 80% to 95% seen once. The study, taken as a whole, reports: Just a handful of AZD1222 recipients tested seropositive at baseline.

V was trimmed by 0 bases and J by 3 bases, leaving 11 bases between them. CDR3 length equals 15 residues. Germline CDR1 and CDR2: LGHNA and YNFKEQ. The rearrangement uses TRBV4-2 and TRBJ1-2, with D possibly TRBD1 on 5 matching bases. The sequencing used peripheral blood, collected 28 days after the second AZD1222 dose. This TCR came from an adult who received the AZD1222 COVID-19 vaccine. In DNA, the CDR3 is TGTGCCAGCAGCCAAGAATGGATGGGGCACTATGGCTACACCTTC. This sequence encodes CASSQEWMGHYGYTF.